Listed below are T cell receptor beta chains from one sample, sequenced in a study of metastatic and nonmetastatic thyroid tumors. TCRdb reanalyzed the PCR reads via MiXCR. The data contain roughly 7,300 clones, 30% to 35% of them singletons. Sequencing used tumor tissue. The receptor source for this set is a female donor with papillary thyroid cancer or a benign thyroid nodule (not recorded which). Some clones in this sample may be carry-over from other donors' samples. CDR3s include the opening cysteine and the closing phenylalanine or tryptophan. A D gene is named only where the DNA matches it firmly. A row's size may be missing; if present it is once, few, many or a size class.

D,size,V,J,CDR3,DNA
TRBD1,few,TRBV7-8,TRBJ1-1,CASSFGTGWTEAFF,TGTGCCAGCAGCTTTGGGACAGGGTGGACTGAAGCTTTCTTT
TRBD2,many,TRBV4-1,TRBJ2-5,CASSQLAAETQYF,TGCGCCAGCAGCCAGCTAGCGGCGGAGACCCAGTACTTC
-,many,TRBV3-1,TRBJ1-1,CASSQGWRGGTEAFF,TGTGCCAGCAGCCAAGGCTGGCGGGGGGGCACTGAAGCTTTCTTT
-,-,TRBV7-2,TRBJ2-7,CASSSQGYYEQYF,TGTGCCAGCAGCTCACAGGGATACTACGAGCAGTACTTC
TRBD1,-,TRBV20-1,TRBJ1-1,CSARTGATGTGNTEAFF,TGCAGTGCGAGGACGGGGGCGACCGGGACAGGGAACACTGAAGCTTTCTTT
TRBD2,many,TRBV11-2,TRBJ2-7,CASSWTSGSQEQYF,TGTGCCAGCAGCTGGACTAGCGGGAGTCAAGAGCAGTACTTC
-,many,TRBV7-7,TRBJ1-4,CASTCESDRPTNEKLFF,TGTGCCAGCACCTGTGAATCTGACAGACCAACTAATGAAAAACTGTTTTTT
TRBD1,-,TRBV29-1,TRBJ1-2,CSVVRDRVDGYTF,TGCAGCGTTGTGCGGGACAGGGTGGATGGCTACACCTTC
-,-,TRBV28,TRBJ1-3,CASSPVSSGNTIYF,TGTGCCAGCAGCCCTGTAAGCTCTGGAAACACCATATATTTT
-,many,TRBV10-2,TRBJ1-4,CASLPGPVGEKLFF,TGCGCCAGCCTCCCCGGGCCTGTCGGTGAAAAACTGTTTTTT
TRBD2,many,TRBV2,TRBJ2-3,CASISVSGIRFRTDTQYF,TGTGCCAGCATTTCGGTTAGCGGGATCCGTTTTCGCACAGATACGCAGTATTTT
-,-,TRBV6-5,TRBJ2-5,CASCSPGLGSETQYF,TGTGCCAGCTGTTCACCTGGACTTGGCTCGGAGACCCAGTACTTC
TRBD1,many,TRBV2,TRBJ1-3,CARNTGDSGNTIYF,TGTGCCAGAAATACAGGGGACTCTGGAAACACCATATATTTT
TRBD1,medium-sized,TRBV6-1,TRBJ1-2,CASTFDRGYGYTF,TGTGCCAGCACCTTCGACAGGGGCTATGGCTACACCTTC
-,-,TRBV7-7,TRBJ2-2,CASSWRSDTGELFF,TGTGCTAGCAGTTGGAGGAGCGATACCGGGGAGCTGTTTTTT
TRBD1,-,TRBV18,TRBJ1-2,CASSPPGQGRSGLYGYTF,TGTGCCAGCTCACCACCAGGACAGGGGAGGTCGGGGCTTTATGGCTACACCTTC
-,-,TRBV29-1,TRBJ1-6,CSVGESPNSPLHF,TGCAGCGTTGGGGAGAGCCCTAATTCACCCCTCCACTTT
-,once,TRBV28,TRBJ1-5,CASSSILGARGNDQPQHF,TGTGCCAGCAGTTCAATCCTCGGGGCCCGGGGGAACGATCAGCCCCAGCATTTT
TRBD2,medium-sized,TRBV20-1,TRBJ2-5,CSARTGGRPETQYF,TGCAGTGCTAGAACGGGCGGGAGGCCAGAGACCCAGTACTTC
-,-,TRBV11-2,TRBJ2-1,CASSLDRGHHNEQFF,TGTGCCAGCAGCTTAGATAGGGGACACCACAATGAGCAGTTCTTC
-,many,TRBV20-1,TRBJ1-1,CSARDVGEAFF,TGCAGTGCTAGAGATGTGGGTGAAGCTTTCTTT
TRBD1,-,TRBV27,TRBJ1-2,CASSLLTGGTYGYTF,TGTGCCAGCAGTTTACTGACAGGGGGCACTTATGGCTACACCTTC
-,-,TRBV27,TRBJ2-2,CASSLSCPTGELIF,TGTGCCAGCAGTTTATCATGTCCGACCGGGGAGCTGATTTTT
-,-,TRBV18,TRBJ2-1,CASSYMSVEQFF,TGTGCCAGCTCATACATGAGCGTTGAGCAGTTCTTC
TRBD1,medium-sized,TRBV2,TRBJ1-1,CAGRTGEKTEAFF,TGTGCCGGACGGACAGGGGAGAAGACTGAAGCTTTCTTT
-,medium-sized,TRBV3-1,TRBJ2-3,CASSPRESADTQYF,TGTGCCAGCAGCCCCCGGGAGTCCGCAGATACGCAGTATTTT
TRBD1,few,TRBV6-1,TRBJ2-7,CASSQWDREYF,TGTGCCAGCAGTCAATGGGACAGGGAGTACTTC
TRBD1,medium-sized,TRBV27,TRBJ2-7,CASRKQGVNEQYF,TGTGCCAGCAGAAAACAGGGGGTGAACGAGCAGTACTTC
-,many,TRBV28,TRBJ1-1,CASSILGIRGALNTEAFF,TGTGCCAGCAGTATTCTAGGTATTAGGGGGGCCCTGAACACTGAAGCTTTCTTT
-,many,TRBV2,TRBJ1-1,CASSLQGGNTEAFF,TGTGCCAGCAGTCTCCAGGGTGGGAACACTGAAGCTTTCTTT
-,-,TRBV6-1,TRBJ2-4,CASSRTLESQNIQYF,TGTGCCAGCAGTCGCACGCTAGAGTCCCAAAACATTCAGTACTTC
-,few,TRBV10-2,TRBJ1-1,CASSESGEDTEAFF,TGCGCCAGCAGTGAGTCCGGGGAGGACACTGAAGCTTTCTTT
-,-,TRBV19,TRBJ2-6,CASSPHDQSGANVLTF,TGTGCCAGTAGTCCACACGACCAATCTGGGGCCAACGTCCTGACTTTC
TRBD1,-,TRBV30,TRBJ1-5,CAWSVYRTGINQPQHF,TGTGCCTGGAGTGTATACAGGACAGGAATCAATCAGCCCCAGCATTTT
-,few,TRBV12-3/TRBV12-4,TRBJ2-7,CASSLGGQSEQYF,TGTGCCAGCAGTTTAGGGGGGCAGAGCGAGCAGTACTTC
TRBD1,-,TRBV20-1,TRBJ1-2,CSATTPGGQGNGYTF,TGCAGTGCTACCACCCCGGGGGGACAGGGGAATGGCTACACCTTC
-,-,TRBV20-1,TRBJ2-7,CSARDPSGVTEQYF,TGCAGTGCTAGAGACCCCTCGGGGGTGACCGAGCAGTACTTC
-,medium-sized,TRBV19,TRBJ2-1,CASSIGDIEQFF,TGTGCCAGTAGTATAGGGGATATTGAGCAGTTCTTC
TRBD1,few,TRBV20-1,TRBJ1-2,CSARRTGGKANYGYTF,TGCAGTGCTAGAAGGACAGGGGGCAAAGCTAACTATGGCTACACCTTC
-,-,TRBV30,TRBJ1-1,CAWSRMNTEAFF,TGTGCCTGGAGCCGAATGAACACTGAAGCTTTCTTT
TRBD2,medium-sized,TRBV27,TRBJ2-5,CASSWTSGQETQYF,TGTGCCAGCAGTTGGACTAGCGGGCAAGAGACCCAGTACTTC